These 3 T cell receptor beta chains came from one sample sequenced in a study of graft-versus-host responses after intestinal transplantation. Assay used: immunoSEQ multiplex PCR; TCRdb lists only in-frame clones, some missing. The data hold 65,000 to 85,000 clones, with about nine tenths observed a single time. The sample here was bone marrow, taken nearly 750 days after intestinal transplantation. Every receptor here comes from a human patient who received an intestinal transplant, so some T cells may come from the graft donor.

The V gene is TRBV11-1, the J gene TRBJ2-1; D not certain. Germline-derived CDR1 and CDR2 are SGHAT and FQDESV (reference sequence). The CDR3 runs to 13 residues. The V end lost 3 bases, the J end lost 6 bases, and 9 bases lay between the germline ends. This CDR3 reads CASSFGSLNEQFF. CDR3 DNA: TGTGCCAGCAGCTTTGGGTCGCTCAATGAGCAGTTCTTC.

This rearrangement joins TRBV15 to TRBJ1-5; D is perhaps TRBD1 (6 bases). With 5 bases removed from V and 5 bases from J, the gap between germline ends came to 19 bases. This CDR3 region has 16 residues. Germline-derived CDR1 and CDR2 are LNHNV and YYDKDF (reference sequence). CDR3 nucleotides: TGTGCCACCAGCCCCGGGACAACCGTATACGATCAGCCCCAGCATTTT. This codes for CATSPGTTVYDQPQHF. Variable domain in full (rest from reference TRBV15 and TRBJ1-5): DAMVIQNPRYQVTQFGKPVTLSCSQTLNHNVMYWYQQKSSQAPKLLFHYYDKDFNNEADTPDNFQSRRPNTSFCFLDIRSPGLGDTAMYLCATSPGTTVYDQPQHFGDGTRLSIL.

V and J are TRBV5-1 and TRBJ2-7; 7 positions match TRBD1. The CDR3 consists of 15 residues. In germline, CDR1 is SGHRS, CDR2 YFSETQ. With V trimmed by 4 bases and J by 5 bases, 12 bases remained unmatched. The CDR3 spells CASSVGTAYLHEQYF. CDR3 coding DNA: TGCGCCAGCAGCGTAGGGACAGCCTACCTCCACGAGCAGTACTTC. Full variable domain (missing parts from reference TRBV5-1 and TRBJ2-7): KAGVTQTPRYLIKTRGQQVTLSCSPISGHRSVSWYQQTPGQGLQFLFEYFSETQRNKGNFPGRFSGRQFSNSRSEMNVSTLELGDSALYLCASSVGTAYLHEQYFGPGTRLTVT.